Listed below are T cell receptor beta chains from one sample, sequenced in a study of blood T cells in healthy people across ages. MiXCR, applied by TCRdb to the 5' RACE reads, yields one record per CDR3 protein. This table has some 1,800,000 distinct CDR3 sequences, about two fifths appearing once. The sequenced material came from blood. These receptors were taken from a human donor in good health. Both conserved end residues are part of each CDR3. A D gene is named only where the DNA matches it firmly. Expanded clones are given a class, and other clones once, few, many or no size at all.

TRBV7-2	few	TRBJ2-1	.	CASSLARLGYNEQFF	TGTGCCAGCAGCTTAGCGCGGTTGGGCTACAATGAGCAGTTCTTC
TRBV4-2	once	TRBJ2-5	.	CASSQDGGEGGTQYF	TGTGCCAGCAGCCAAGATGGAGGCGAGGGAGGGACCCAGTACTTC
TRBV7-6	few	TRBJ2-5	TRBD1	CASSPTVPTGTETQYF	TGTGCCAGCAGCCCCACGGTTCCGACAGGGACCGAGACCCAGTACTTC
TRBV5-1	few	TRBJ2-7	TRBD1	CASSFRDRVNEQYF	TGCGCCAGCAGCTTCCGGGACAGGGTGAACGAGCAGTACTTC
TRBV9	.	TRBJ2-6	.	CASSVFPISGANVLTF	TGTGCCAGCAGCGTATTCCCAATATCTGGGGCCAACGTCCTGACTTTC
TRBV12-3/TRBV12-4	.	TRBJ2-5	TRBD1	CASSYDRGGETQYF	TGTGCCAGCAGTTATGACAGGGGAGGAGAGACCCAGTACTTC
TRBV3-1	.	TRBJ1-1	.	CATQGFNPGPSTEAFF	TGTGCCACCCAGGGTTTTAATCCGGGACCTAGCACTGAAGCTTTCTTT
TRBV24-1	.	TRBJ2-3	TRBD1	CATSDSREGQLRDTQYF	TGTGCCACCAGTGATTCCCGAGAGGGACAGCTACGGGATACGCAGTATTTT
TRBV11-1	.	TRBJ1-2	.	CASSLALRNGYTF	TGTGCCAGCAGCTTAGCGCTGAGGAATGGCTACACCTTC
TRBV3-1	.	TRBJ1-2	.	CASSPETTGYGYTF	TGTGCCAGCAGCCCCGAAACGACAGGTTATGGCTACACCTTC
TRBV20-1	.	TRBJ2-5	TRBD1	CSAGGQTTFLEETQYF	TGCAGTGCAGGGGGACAGACAACCTTCCTTGAGGAGACCCAGTACTTC
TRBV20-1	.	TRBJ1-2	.	CSAGVGSNYGYTF	TGCAGTGCTGGGGTGGGGTCCAACTATGGCTACACCTTC
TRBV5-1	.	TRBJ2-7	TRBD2	CASSRVTSDYEQYF	TGCGCCAGCAGCCGGGTAACTAGCGACTACGAGCAGTACTTC